This TCR beta chain was identified during a study of T-cell reconstitution after alpha-beta-depleted transplantation in children. Construction of the TCRbeta library involved unique molecular identifiers. TCRdb processed the PCR reads anew with MiXCR; each CDR3 protein has one entry. In the table there are a few hundred thousand distinct CDR3 sequences, 25% to 30% of which are singletons. This clonotype was observed a few times. No antigen is known for it. The CDR3 is 15 amino acids. Germline loops: CDR1 MNHEY, CDR2 SMNVEV (reference sequence). Deletions cut 5 bases from V and 1 base from J, with 14 bases between. The study, taken as a whole, reports: Where alpha-beta T cells came from about two months after transplant was reportedly several hundred expanded graft clones. Certain patients had high TCRbeta diversity at day 60, and it came from recipient T cells and thymic progenitors that survived. Fresh T-cell production supplied most of the T-cell counts and diversity seen one year after transplant.

Sequenced here: PBMCs, sampled before TCRalphabeta/CD19-depleted stem cell transplant. The chain employs TRBV27 and TRBJ1-1; the D gene is possibly TRBD1 (5 bases). The TCR was taken from a boy in the first two years of life with Wiskott-Aldrich syndrome, due to receive a stem cell transplant. CDR3 DNA sequence: TGTGCCAGCAGTCCCAACCCGACAGCGAACACTGAAGCTTTCTTT. Its translation is CASSPNPTANTEAFF.